This section outlines one TCR beta chain sequence together with its context. Ranging in age from roughly 6 to 95, the donors were healthy Caucasian individuals from Russia. This sample is part of a study of blood T cells in healthy people across ages. It was with a sample-barcoded 5' primer and a J-beta primer mix that a second PCR of roughly 6 to 11 cycles was run. Sequencing yielded, for each sample, at least 3 million paired-end reads carrying CDR3. TCRdb recomputed calls from the 5' RACE reads with MiXCR, one row per CDR3 protein. The sample comprises hundreds of thousands of distinct CDR3 sequences, about 34% of which are singletons, and 15% rests with the top ten. The TCR sequence derives from a woman aged 80 or over in good health. Sequenced sample: blood.

The CDR3 DNA reads TGTGCCAGCCAAGCGGGGGGGTGGCAAGAGACCCAGTACTTC. This sequence encodes CASQAGGWQETQYF. This chain connects TRBV27 to TRBJ2-5, with 10 bases identical to TRBD2. Losses at the gene ends were 8 bases for V and 2 bases for J; bases not matched to a gene: 5. Germline CDR1 reads MNHEY; CDR2 reads SMNVEV (reference sequence). The CDR3 runs to 14 residues.